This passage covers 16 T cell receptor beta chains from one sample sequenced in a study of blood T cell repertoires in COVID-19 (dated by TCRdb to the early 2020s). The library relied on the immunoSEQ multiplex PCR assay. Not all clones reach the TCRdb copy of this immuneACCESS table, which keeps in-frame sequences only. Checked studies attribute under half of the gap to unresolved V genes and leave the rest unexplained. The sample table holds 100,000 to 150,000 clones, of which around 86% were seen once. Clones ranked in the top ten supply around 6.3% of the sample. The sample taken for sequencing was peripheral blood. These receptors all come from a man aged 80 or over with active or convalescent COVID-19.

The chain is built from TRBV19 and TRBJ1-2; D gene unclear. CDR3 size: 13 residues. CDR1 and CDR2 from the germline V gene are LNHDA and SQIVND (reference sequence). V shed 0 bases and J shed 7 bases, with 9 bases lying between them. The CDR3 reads CASSIDLYVGYTF. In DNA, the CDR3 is TGTGCCAGTAGTATAGATCTATACGTTGGCTACACCTTC.

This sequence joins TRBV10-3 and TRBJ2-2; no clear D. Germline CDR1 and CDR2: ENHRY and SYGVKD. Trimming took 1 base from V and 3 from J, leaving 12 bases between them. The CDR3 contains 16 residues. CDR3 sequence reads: CAISEWAPVDTGELFF. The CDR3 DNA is TGTGCCATCAGTGAGTGGGCCCCTGTGGACACCGGGGAGCTGTTTTTT.

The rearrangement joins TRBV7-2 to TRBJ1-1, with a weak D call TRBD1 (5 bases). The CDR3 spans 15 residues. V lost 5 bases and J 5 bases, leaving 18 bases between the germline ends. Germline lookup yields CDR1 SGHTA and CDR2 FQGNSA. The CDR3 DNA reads TGTGCCAGCAGCCCACGGACACTGGGGTATACTGAAGCTTTCTTT. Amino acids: CASSPRTLGYTEAFF.

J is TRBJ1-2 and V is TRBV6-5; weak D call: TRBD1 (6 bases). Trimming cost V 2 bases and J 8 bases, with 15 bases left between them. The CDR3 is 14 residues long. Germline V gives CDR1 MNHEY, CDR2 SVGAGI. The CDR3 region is CASSYGVRGMGYTF. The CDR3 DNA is TGTGCCAGCAGTTACGGAGTGAGGGGGATGGGCTACACCTTC.

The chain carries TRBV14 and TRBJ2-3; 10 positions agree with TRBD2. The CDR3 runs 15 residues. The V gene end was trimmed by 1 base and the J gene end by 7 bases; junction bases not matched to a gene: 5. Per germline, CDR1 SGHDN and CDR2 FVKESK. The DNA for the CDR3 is TGTGCCAGCAGCCAAGGACTAGCGGGCCCTCATACGCAGTATTTT. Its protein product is CASSQGLAGPHTQYF.

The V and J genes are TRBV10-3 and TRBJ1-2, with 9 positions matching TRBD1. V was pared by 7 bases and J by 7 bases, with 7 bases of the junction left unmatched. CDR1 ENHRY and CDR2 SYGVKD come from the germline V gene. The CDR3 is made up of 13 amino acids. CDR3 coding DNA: TGTGCCATCACTCCTACGGGACAGGGTGGCTACACCTTC. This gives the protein CAITPTGQGGYTF.

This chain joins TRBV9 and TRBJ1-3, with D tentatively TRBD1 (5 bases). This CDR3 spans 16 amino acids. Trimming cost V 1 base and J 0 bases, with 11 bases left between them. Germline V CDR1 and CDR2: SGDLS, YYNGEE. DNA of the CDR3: TGTGCCAGCAGCGTATCCCAGGGTAACTCTGGAAACACCATATATTTT. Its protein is CASSVSQGNSGNTIYF.

The CDR3 DNA reads as TGTGCCAGCAGCTTAAAGAGCGTCAGGGGTACCGACGAGCAGTACTTC. Translated, it gives CASSLKSVRGTDEQYF. The V gene is TRBV3-1 (or the pseudogene TRBV3-2), the J gene TRBJ2-7; TRBD1 is a possible D gene (6 bases). Trimming cost V 5 bases and J 5 bases, with 22 bases left between them. CDR3 size: 16 residues. The germline gives CDR1 LGHDT, CDR2 YNNKEL (reference sequence).

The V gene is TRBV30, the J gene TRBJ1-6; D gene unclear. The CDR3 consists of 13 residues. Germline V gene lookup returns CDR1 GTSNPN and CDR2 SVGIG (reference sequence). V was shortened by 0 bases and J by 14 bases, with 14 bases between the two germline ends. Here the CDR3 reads CAWSVDGRQTLHF. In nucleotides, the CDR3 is TGTGCCTGGAGTGTAGATGGGAGACAAACCCTCCACTTT. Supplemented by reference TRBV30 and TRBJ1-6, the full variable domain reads SQTIHQWPATLVQPVGSPLSLECTVEGTSNPNLYWYRQAAGRGLQLLFYSVGIGQISSEVPQNLSASRPQDRQFILSSKKLLLSDSGFYLCAWSVDGRQTLHFGNGTRLTVT.

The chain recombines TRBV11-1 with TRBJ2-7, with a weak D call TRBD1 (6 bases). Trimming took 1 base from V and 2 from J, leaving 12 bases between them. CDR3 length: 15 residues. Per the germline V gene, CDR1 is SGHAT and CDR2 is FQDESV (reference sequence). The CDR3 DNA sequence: TGTGCCAGCAGCTTAGGGCCGGACAGTACCTACGAGCAGTACTTC. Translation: CASSLGPDSTYEQYF.

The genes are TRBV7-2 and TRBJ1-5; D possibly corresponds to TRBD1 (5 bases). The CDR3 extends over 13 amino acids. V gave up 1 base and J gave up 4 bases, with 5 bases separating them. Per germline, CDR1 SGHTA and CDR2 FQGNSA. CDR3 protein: CASSLDRNQPQHF. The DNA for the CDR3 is TGTGCCAGCAGCTTAGACAGGAATCAGCCCCAGCATTTT.

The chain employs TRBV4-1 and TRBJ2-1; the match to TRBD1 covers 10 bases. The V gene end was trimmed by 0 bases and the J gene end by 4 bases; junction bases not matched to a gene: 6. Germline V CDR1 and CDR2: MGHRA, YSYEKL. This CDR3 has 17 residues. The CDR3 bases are TGCGCCAGCAGCCAAGATCGTTCGGGACAGGGGTACAATGAGCAGTTCTTC. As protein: CASSQDRSGQGYNEQFF.

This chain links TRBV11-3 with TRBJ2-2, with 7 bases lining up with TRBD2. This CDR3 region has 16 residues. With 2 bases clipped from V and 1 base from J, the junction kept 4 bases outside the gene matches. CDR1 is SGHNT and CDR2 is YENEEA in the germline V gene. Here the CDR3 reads CASSLMGGRNTGELFF. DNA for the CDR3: TGTGCCAGCAGCTTAATGGGGGGGAGGAACACCGGGGAGCTGTTTTTT.

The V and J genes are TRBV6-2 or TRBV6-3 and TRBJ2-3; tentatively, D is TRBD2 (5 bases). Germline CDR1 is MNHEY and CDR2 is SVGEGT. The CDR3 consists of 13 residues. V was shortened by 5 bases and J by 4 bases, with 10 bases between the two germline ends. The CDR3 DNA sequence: TGTGCCAGCAGTGGACTGCCCCCAGATACGCAGTATTTT. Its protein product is CASSGLPPDTQYF.

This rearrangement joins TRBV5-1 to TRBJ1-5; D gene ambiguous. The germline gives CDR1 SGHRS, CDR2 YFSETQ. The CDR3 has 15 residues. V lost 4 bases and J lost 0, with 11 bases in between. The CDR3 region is CASSLDGDSNQPQHF. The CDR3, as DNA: TGCGCCAGCAGCCTCGACGGGGATAGCAATCAGCCCCAGCATTTT.

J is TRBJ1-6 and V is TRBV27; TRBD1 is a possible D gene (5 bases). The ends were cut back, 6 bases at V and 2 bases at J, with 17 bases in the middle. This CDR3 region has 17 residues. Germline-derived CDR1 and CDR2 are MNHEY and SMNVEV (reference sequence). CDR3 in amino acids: CASSQGRTPTYNSPLHF. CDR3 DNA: TGTGCCAGCAGCCAAGGGAGGACACCAACCTATAATTCACCCCTCCACTTT.